The rows below give T cell receptor beta chains drawn from one sample of a study of T cell repertoires in cytomegalovirus infection. Their antigens are not known. Using its own MiXCR run on the reads, TCRdb lists one record per CDR3 protein. The sample holds 350,000 to 400,000 distinct CDR3 sequences, about 32% seen once. This specimen consisted of cultured PBMCs, obtained from culture after CMV antigen stimulation. The receptors stem from a human donor in good health (CMV status not recorded). Some clones in this sample may be carry-over from other donors' samples. Each CDR3 is given with its conserved first and last residue. Fields, in order: CDR3 length, J gene, clone size, D gene, V gene, CDR3 DNA, CDR3 protein. A D gene is named only where the DNA matches it firmly. Clone sizes are given selectively: once, few, many, or a class where the clone is expanded.

14 | TRBJ2-5 | few | - | TRBV5-1 | TGCGCCAGCAGCGACCGGGGGCCCCAAGAGACCCAGTACTTC | CASSDRGPQETQYF
15 | TRBJ2-2 | few | - | TRBV27 | TGTGCCAGCAGTTTACGCAGGGTGAACACCGGGGAGCTGTTTTTT | CASSLRRVNTGELFF
15 | TRBJ2-1 | - | TRBD2 | TRBV7-3 | TGTGCCAGCAGCCCAGCGGGAGGGATTCGCAATGAGCAGTTCTTC | CASSPAGGIRNEQFF
14 | TRBJ2-1 | many | TRBD2 | TRBV7-3 | TGTGCCAGCAGCCCGGGACTAGCTGGCGATGAGCAGTTCTTC | CASSPGLAGDEQFF
15 | TRBJ2-7 | many | TRBD2 | TRBV7-8 | TGTGCCAGCAGCCGCCCCGGGACTAGCGGGAGCGAGCAGTACTTC | CASSRPGTSGSEQYF
13 | TRBJ1-1 | - | TRBD1 | TRBV20-1 | TGCAGTTCACAACAGGGGGCAGGAACTGAAGCTTTCTTT | CSSQQGAGTEAFF
12 | TRBJ1-6 | few | - | TRBV24-1 | TGTGCCACCAGTGATCCGGGGTCACCCCTCCACTTT | CATSDPGSPLHF
14 | TRBJ2-5 | few | - | TRBV5-6 | TGTGCCAGCAGCTTTCTACAACGGACAGAGACCCAGTACTTC | CASSFLQRTETQYF
17 | TRBJ2-3 | few | TRBD1 | TRBV5-5 | TGTGCCAGCAGCTTGGCCTCGGGACAGGGGCGCACAGATACGCAGTATTTT | CASSLASGQGRTDTQYF
14 | TRBJ2-7 | few | TRBD2 | TRBV7-2 | TGTGCCAGCAGCTTCGGGACTACCGCCTACGAGCAGTACTTC | CASSFGTTAYEQYF
15 | TRBJ2-1 | - | - | TRBV6-2/TRBV6-3 | TGTGCCAGCAGTTCCGGTCAGGCGCCTGACAATGAGCAGTTCTTC | CASSSGQAPDNEQFF
14 | TRBJ2-1 | - | - | TRBV12-3/TRBV12-4 | TGTGCCAGCACCCCGGCGCCGGGGCACAATGAGCAGTTCTTC | CASTPAPGHNEQFF
18 | TRBJ2-3 | many | TRBD2 | TRBV7-8 | TGTGCCAGCAGCTCCGGGACTAGCGGGGGGGGTCGAGTGGATACGCAGTATTTT | CASSSGTSGGGRVDTQYF
12 | TRBJ2-5 | - | - | TRBV19 | TGTGCCAGTAGTACCAGTTTGGAGACCCAGTACTTC | CASSTSLETQYF
16 | TRBJ2-5 | many | TRBD2 | TRBV7-2 | TGTGCCAGCAGCTCCCGAACTAGCGGGAGCGGTCTGGCCCAGTACTTC | CASSSRTSGSGLAQYF
13 | TRBJ2-4 | - | TRBD1 | TRBV12-3/TRBV12-4 | TGTGCCAGCAGTAGCCGGGACAGGGTCATTCAGTACTTC | CASSSRDRVIQYF
16 | TRBJ1-5 | many | - | TRBV7-2 | TGTGCCAGCAGCTTAAGGGCAGGGGAAGGCAATCAGCCCCAGCATTTT | CASSLRAGEGNQPQHF
14 | TRBJ1-5 | - | - | TRBV28 | TGTGCCAGCAGGGAACAGGGTCGGAGTCAGCCCCAGCATTTT | CASREQGRSQPQHF
13 | TRBJ1-1 | many | - | TRBV7-2 | TGTGCCAGCAGCTTAGCATTGAACACTGAAGCTTTCTTT | CASSLALNTEAFF
16 | TRBJ2-2 | - | TRBD2 | TRBV19 | TGTGCCAGTAGTATGGGGCTAGCGGGAAGGACCGGGGAGCTGTTTTTT | CASSMGLAGRTGELFF
16 | TRBJ2-5 | - | TRBD1 | TRBV28 | TGTGCCAGCAGTTTATCTGACAGGGGGTTCGGGGGGACCCAGTACTTC | CASSLSDRGFGGTQYF
16 | TRBJ2-7 | - | - | TRBV7-2 | TGTGCCAGCAGCCCATCGCCGGCAGCCAGCTCCTACGAGCAGTACTTC | CASSPSPAASSYEQYF
14 | TRBJ2-1 | - | TRBD1 | TRBV5-3 | TGTGCCAGCAGCCGGGACAGGGTGGACAATGAGCAGTTCTTC | CASSRDRVDNEQFF
12 | TRBJ1-5 | - | - | TRBV10-1 | TGCGCCAGCAGTGAGTCGAAACAGCCCCAGCATTTT | CASSESKQPQHF
12 | TRBJ2-7 | - | - | TRBV2 | TGTGCCAGCAGCGCCTGGGACTACGAGCAGTACTTC | CASSAWDYEQYF
15 | TRBJ1-5 | many | TRBD1 | TRBV7-8 | TGTGCCAGCAGCTTACGGACAGGGGGGACTCAGCCCCAGCATTTT | CASSLRTGGTQPQHF